The next 26 T cell receptor beta chains were all read from a single sample in a study of T cell changes during pregnancy in multiple sclerosis (dated by TCRdb to between 2018 and 2021). Libraries were constructed by the immunoSEQ multiplex PCR assay. TCRdb mirrors the immuneACCESS table, restricted to in-frame sequences. Some clones are absent from its copies; in checked studies, under half trace to an unresolved V gene, and the reason for the others is unknown. The sample table records approximately 60,000 clones; roughly nine tenths of these occur just once. About 0.88% of the sample is in the top ten clones. Material: peripheral blood, obtained before pregnancy. The receptors come from a female donor with multiple sclerosis, enrolled in a pregnancy study.

The V call is TRBV7-7, the J call TRBJ1-3; 9 positions agree with TRBD1. Trimming removed 2 bases from V and 7 bases from J; junction bases left unmatched: 6. This CDR3 is 15 amino acids long. CDR1 SSHAT and CDR2 FNYEAQ come from the germline V gene (reference sequence). The CDR3 spells CASSLTTGGGNTIYF. CDR3 nucleotide sequence: TGTGCCAGCAGCTTAACGACAGGGGGTGGGAACACCATATATTTT.

The genes are TRBV27 and TRBJ1-4; D is perhaps TRBD1 (5 bases). This CDR3 spans 16 amino acids. Germline CDR1 reads MNHEY; CDR2 reads SMNVEV (reference sequence). Trimming stripped 6 bases from V and 5 bases from J, with 19 bases between. This CDR3 reads CASSLRATGVNEKLFF. The CDR3 DNA follows: TGTGCCAGCAGCCTGCGTGCCACAGGTGTAAATGAAAAACTGTTTTTT.

The V call is TRBV19, the J call TRBJ1-1; D is unresolved. Germline V gene sequence: CDR1 LNHDA, CDR2 SQIVND (reference sequence). This CDR3 is 14 amino acids long. Trimming took 7 bases from V and 6 from J, leaving 18 bases between them. The CDR3 here is CASTPRGFRSEAFF. The DNA of the CDR3 is TGTGCCAGTACCCCCCGGGGATTCCGGTCTGAAGCTTTCTTT.

The chain links TRBV9 to TRBJ2-1; D is unclear. With 2 bases removed from V and 6 bases from J, the gap between germline ends came to 9 bases. Germline CDR1 reads SGDLS; CDR2 reads YYNGEE. The CDR3 spans 13 residues. Written as DNA, the CDR3 is TGTGCCAGCAGCGTGTCAGGCCTCAATGAGCAGTTCTTC. It yields the protein CASSVSGLNEQFF. Full variable domain (rest looked up from reference TRBV9 and TRBJ2-1): DSGVTQTPKHLITATGQRVTLRCSPRSGDLSVYWYQQSLDQGLQFLIQYYNGEERAKGNILERFSAQQFPDLHSELNLSSLELGDSALYFCASSVSGLNEQFFGPGTRLTVL.

V gene TRBV5-1 combines with J gene TRBJ1-1; weak D call: TRBD1 (5 bases). This CDR3 region has 13 residues. Germline V CDR1 and CDR2: SGHRS, YFSETQ. The V gene lost 4 bases and the J gene lost 6 bases, with 13 bases spanning the gap. The CDR3 protein is CASSPHRGSEAFF. The CDR3 region has the DNA TGCGCCAGCAGCCCACACCGGGGGTCTGAAGCTTTCTTT.

V usage is TRBV6-1 and J usage is TRBJ2-7, with D hard to call. Trimming pared 5 bases from V and 4 bases from J, leaving 6 bases between. This CDR3 region has 11 residues. Germline CDR1 and CDR2: MNHNS and SASEGT. The CDR3 loop is CASSTTYEQYF. CDR3 coding DNA: TGTGCCAGCAGTACGACTTACGAGCAGTACTTC.

This clone appeared once. The gene calls are TRBV20-1 and TRBJ1-2, with 9 bases that match TRBD1. This CDR3 comprises 11 residues. V shed 7 bases, J shed 5 bases, and the junction held 2 bases outside the gene matches. Germline CDR1 DFQATT, CDR2 SNEGSKA (reference sequence). In DNA form, the CDR3 reads TGCAGTGACGGGACAGGGTATGGCTACACCTTC. It translates to CSDGTGYGYTF.

In this sample, this clone turned up a few times. The chain recombines TRBV27 with TRBJ1-1, with D perhaps matching TRBD1 (5 bases). The CDR3 consists of 13 residues. Germline V gene data show CDR1 as MNHEY and CDR2 as SMNVEV (reference sequence). Trimming pared 4 bases from V and 2 bases from J, leaving 8 bases between. CDR3 in amino acids: CASSWGGNTEAFF. The CDR3 DNA sequence: TGTGCCAGCAGTTGGGGGGGAAACACTGAAGCTTTCTTT.

The genes are TRBV6-1 and TRBJ1-5; tentatively, D is TRBD1 (6 bases). Germline V gene lookup returns CDR1 MNHNS and CDR2 SASEGT. The CDR3 covers 14 residues. The V and J ends lost 2 bases and 7 bases respectively, with 12 bases between them. This CDR3 reads CASSESRGDQPQHF. CDR3 coding DNA: TGTGCCAGCAGTGAAAGCAGGGGTGACCAGCCCCAGCATTTT.

The chain's CDR3 is CASSPGGDTGELFF. The CDR3 nucleotides read TGTGCCAGCTCACCCGGGGGGGACACCGGGGAGCTGTTTTTT. The chain recombines TRBV18 with TRBJ2-2; 8 positions agree with TRBD2. The CDR3 runs to 14 residues. The germline V gene encodes CDR1 KGHSH and CDR2 LQKENI. J lost 3 bases, V lost 3 bases, and 0 bases had no gene match. Combining the CDR3 with reference TRBV18 and TRBJ2-2 gives the whole variable domain NAGVMQNPRHLVRRRGQEARLRCSPMKGHSHVYWYRQLPEEGLKFMVYLQKENIIDESGMPKERFSAEFPKEGPSILRIQQVVRGDSAAYFCASSPGGDTGELFFGEGSRLTVL.

The gene calls are TRBV4-2 and TRBJ2-7; TRBD2 matches at 9 bases. This CDR3 contains 16 residues. Unmatched junction bases numbered 3, after V lost 0 bases and J lost 0 bases. Germline values: CDR1 LGHNA, CDR2 YNFKEQ. The CDR3 DNA is TGTGCCAGCAGCCAAGAAGTAGCGGGGGACTCCTACGAGCAGTACTTC. Translated: CASSQEVAGDSYEQYF.

This clone was counted a single time. The chain employs TRBV4-1 and TRBJ1-6, with 9 bases identical to TRBD1. Losses at the gene ends were 4 bases for V and 9 bases for J; bases not matched to a gene: 7. This CDR3 is built from 15 residues. Germline CDR1 is MGHRA and CDR2 is YSYEKL. This CDR3 reads CASSLGGQGRSPLHF. CDR3 nucleotide sequence: TGCGCCAGCAGCCTAGGGGGACAGGGTCGTTCACCCCTCCACTTT.

The chain employs TRBV2 and TRBJ1-2, with D tentatively TRBD1 (6 bases). Per germline, CDR1 SNHLY and CDR2 FYNNEI. This CDR3 is 14 amino acids long. V was trimmed by 3 bases and J by 7 bases, leaving 15 bases between them. In DNA form, the CDR3 reads TGTGCCAGCAGTGATGGCCCAGGGGTGCCTGGCTACACCTTC. This codes for CASSDGPGVPGYTF.

V usage is TRBV19 and J usage is TRBJ1-2; 8 nucleotides align to TRBD1. Germline V lookup: CDR1 LNHDA, CDR2 SQIVND (reference sequence). V gave up 3 bases and J gave up 5 bases; unmatched junction bases: 8. There are 15 residues in the CDR3. CDR3 DNA: TGTGCCAGTAGTATGGGTCCAGGGGGCGTTTATGGCTACACCTTC. This encodes CASSMGPGGVYGYTF.

The chain links TRBV5-1 to TRBJ2-5; 10 nucleotides match TRBD2. The length of the CDR3 is 15 residues. The J segment lost 5 bases and the V segment lost 0 bases, leaving 4 bases of the junction unmatched. Germline CDR1 SGHRS, CDR2 YFSETQ. Here the CDR3 reads CASSLGLAGWETQYF. The CDR3 DNA reads as TGCGCCAGCAGCTTGGGACTAGCGGGTTGGGAGACCCAGTACTTC. Full variable domain (missing parts from reference TRBV5-1 and TRBJ2-5): KAGVTQTPRYLIKTRGQQVTLSCSPISGHRSVSWYQQTPGQGLQFLFEYFSETQRNKGNFPGRFSGRQFSNSRSEMNVSTLELGDSALYLCASSLGLAGWETQYFGPGTRLLVL.

The chain combines TRBV9 with TRBJ1-4, with D uncertain. The CDR3 length is 14 residues. In germline, CDR1 is SGDLS, CDR2 YYNGEE. Trimming took 4 bases from V and 4 from J, leaving 11 bases between them. The DNA of the CDR3 is TGTGCCAGCAGCTACTCTTTTGGTAATGAAAAACTGTTTTTT. This encodes CASSYSFGNEKLFF.

V is TRBV4-3 and J is TRBJ2-1; 9 bases match TRBD2. This CDR3 has 17 residues. V lost 5 bases, J lost 4 bases, and 12 bases stayed unmatched. Germline-derived CDR1 and CDR2 are LGHNA and YSLEER. The CDR3 protein is CASSLIGAGGEYNEQFF. The CDR3 nucleotides are TGCGCCAGCAGCTTAATAGGAGCGGGGGGCGAGTACAATGAGCAGTTCTTC.

This chain joins TRBV6-1 and TRBJ2-2, with a tentative D call TRBD1 (5 bases). V shed 6 bases and J shed 0 bases, with 11 bases lying between them. Germline CDR1 is MNHNS and CDR2 is SASEGT. CDR3 length equals 15 residues. The CDR3 coding sequence is TGTGCCAGCAGCCTGGGGCTTACGAACACCGGGGAGCTGTTTTTT. It encodes CASSLGLTNTGELFF.

J is TRBJ1-4 and V is TRBV11-2, with a tentative D call TRBD1 (5 bases). Germline V gene lookup returns CDR1 SGHAT and CDR2 FQNNGV. V was clipped by 3 bases and J by 3 bases, with 11 bases between them. The CDR3 covers 15 residues. CDR3 coding DNA: TGTGCCAGCAGCTTCCTCGGGGGGGCTAATGAAAAACTGTTTTTT. Protein sequence: CASSFLGGANEKLFF.

This rearrangement joins TRBV5-6 to TRBJ1-4; D not resolved. V lost 2 bases to trimming and J lost 0 bases, with 5 bases between them. The germline CDR1 and CDR2 sequences are SGHDT and YYEEEE. This CDR3 region has 14 residues. For the CDR3, the DNA is TGTGCCAGCAGCTTTAAAACAACTAATGAAAAACTGTTTTTT. Its translation: CASSFKTTNEKLFF. Combining the CDR3 with reference TRBV5-6 and TRBJ1-4 gives the whole variable domain DAGVTQSPTHLIKTRGQQVTLRCSPKSGHDTVSWYQQALGQGPQFIFQYYEEEERQRGNFPDRFSGHQFPNYSSELNVNALLLGDSALYLCASSFKTTNEKLFFGSGTQLSVL.

This chain links TRBV4-1 with TRBJ1-2, with 9 bases identical to TRBD1. The CDR3 runs 17 residues. CDR1 is MGHRA and CDR2 is YSYEKL in the germline V gene. Unmatched junction bases numbered 7, after V lost 0 bases and J lost 2 bases. CDR3 protein: CASSQERGTGQNYGYTF. CDR3 DNA sequence: TGCGCCAGCAGCCAAGAGAGGGGGACAGGGCAAAACTATGGCTACACCTTC.

The rearrangement links TRBV7-9 to TRBJ2-7; D perhaps matches TRBD1 (6 bases). The CDR3 sequence is 14 residues long. V was clipped by 4 bases and J by 7 bases, with 17 bases between them. Germline V CDR1 and CDR2: SEHNR, FQNEAQ (reference sequence). In DNA form, the CDR3 reads TGTGCCAGCAGCTATACTCAGGGGCCCGGGGAGCAGTACTTC. It translates to CASSYTQGPGEQYF.

J is TRBJ1-5 and V is TRBV2; tentative D call: TRBD1 (5 bases). Trimming cost V 1 base and J 0 bases, with 7 bases left between them. Germline CDR1 and CDR2: SNHLY and FYNNEI. This CDR3 spans 15 amino acids. The CDR3 DNA follows: TGTGCCAGCAGTGAAGACAGGTATAGCAATCAGCCCCAGCATTTT. It specifies CASSEDRYSNQPQHF.

The V call is TRBV6-5, the J call TRBJ1-5; 7 bases line up with TRBD1. J lost 4 bases, V lost 6 bases, and 9 bases had no gene match. Germline CDR1 reads MNHEY; CDR2 reads SVGAGI. This CDR3 is built from 15 residues. CDR3 amino acids: CASRDGSGGNQPQHF. The CDR3 nucleotides read TGTGCCAGCAGGGACGGATCAGGGGGGAATCAGCCCCAGCATTTT.

This clone was detected once. V gene TRBV6-5 combines with J gene TRBJ1-2, with 7 bases aligning to TRBD1. The CDR3 loop spans 14 amino acids. Germline V gene data show CDR1 as MNHEY and CDR2 as SVGAGI. The J segment lost 7 bases and the V segment lost 7 bases, leaving 12 bases of the junction unmatched. The CDR3 loop is CASMPRGRLTGYTF. The DNA of the CDR3 is TGTGCCAGCATGCCGAGGGGGCGCTTAACTGGCTACACCTTC.

This clone came up once. The CDR3 bases are TGTGCCAGCAGCTTGGGAGCGGGCTTGGAGGGCTACACCTTC. Translation: CASSLGAGLEGYTF. The V gene is TRBV5-5, the J gene TRBJ1-2, with D unresolved. Germline CDR1 SGHKS, CDR2 YYEKEE (reference sequence). Trimming left V 0 bases short and J 8 bases short, with 14 bases between. This CDR3 spans 14 amino acids.